These T cell receptor beta chains were read from a single sample in a study of shared clonotypes between healthy human individuals. Assay used: immunoSEQ multiplex PCR; TCRdb lists only in-frame clones, some missing. The table records roughly 1,100,000 clones, more than 60% of them present only once. The sequencing sample was made of memory CD4+ T cells sorted from blood. Receptor source: a man between 18 and 35 years old in good health. CDR3s include the opening cysteine and the closing phenylalanine or tryptophan. A D gene is named only where the DNA matches it firmly. Expanded clones are given a class, and other clones once, few, many or no size at all.

d_gene	v_gene	abundance	j_gene	CDR3nt	CDR3aa
TRBD1	TRBV18	-	TRBJ1-6	TGTGCCAGCTCACCTAATGAAGGACAGGGGGATAATTCACCCCTCCACTTT	CASSPNEGQGDNSPLHF
-	TRBV19	-	TRBJ1-1	TGTGCCAGCACTACGGGGGCCACTTCGAACACTGAAGCTTTCTTT	CASTTGATSNTEAFF
-	TRBV5-5	few	TRBJ1-2	TGTGCCAGCAGCTTGTATCCAGGGGACTATGGCTACACCTTC	CASSLYPGDYGYTF
-	TRBV6-5	-	TRBJ2-7	TGTGCCAGCAGTTACCGAGACGAGCAGTACTTC	CASSYRDEQYF
-	TRBV6-5	-	TRBJ2-1	TGTGCCAGCAACAGGGCGGGAGCTCCGCTCAATGAGCAGTTCTTC	CASNRAGAPLNEQFF
-	TRBV5-1	many	TRBJ2-6	TGCGCCAGCAGCGATTCAGGGTATATGGGTGTCTCTGGGGCCAACGTCCTGACTTTC	CASSDSGYMGVSGANVLTF
-	TRBV5-1	-	TRBJ2-5	TGCGCCAGCAGCCCCGGAGTAGGGTTGTACTTC	CASSPGVGLYF
-	TRBV6-5	once	TRBJ2-2	TGTGCCAGCAGAAAGGGACCCGACACCGGGGAGCTGTTTTTT	CASRKGPDTGELFF
TRBD1	TRBV6-6	-	TRBJ2-2	TGTGCCAGCAGTGACCGGGACAGAAGCACCGGGGAGCTGTTTTTT	CASSDRDRSTGELFF
-	TRBV6-5	-	TRBJ1-5	TGTGCCAGCAGTTACCCGGGGCCGGAAGGCTATCAGCCCCAGCATTTT	CASSYPGPEGYQPQHF
-	TRBV30	few	TRBJ1-1	TGTGCCTGGAGTGTAAGACATCAAGATGAAGCTTTCTTT	CAWSVRHQDEAFF
-	TRBV7-2	-	TRBJ1-5	TGTGCCAGCAGCTTCTACGGCAATCAGCCCCAGCATTTT	CASSFYGNQPQHF
-	TRBV5-6	-	TRBJ1-2	TGTGCCAGCAGCTTGGGGCGGCATACTAACTATGGCTACACCTTC	CASSLGRHTNYGYTF
-	TRBV5-1	-	TRBJ2-7	TGCGCCAGCAGCTTGGGTTTCACAGGGACCAACTACGAGCAGTACTTC	CASSLGFTGTNYEQYF
TRBD2	TRBV19	-	TRBJ2-5	TGTGCCAGTAGTATAACGGCGGGGCGGGGGGAGACCCAGTACTTC	CASSITAGRGETQYF
TRBD2	TRBV7-2	-	TRBJ2-5	TGTGCCAGCAGAGCGGGAGGGTCGTGGGAGACCCAGTACTTC	CASRAGGSWETQYF
TRBD1	TRBV6-7	few	TRBJ1-1	TGTGCCAGCAGTTACTCGAAATCACAGGGGGCTCCGAACACTGAAGCTTTCTTT	CASSYSKSQGAPNTEAFF
-	TRBV5-1	-	TRBJ2-6	TGCGCCAGCAGCCTACAGTCCTCTGGGGCCAACGTCCTGACTTTC	CASSLQSSGANVLTF
-	TRBV19	-	TRBJ1-2	TGTGCCAGTGTGGGGCGAGGAAGGGGAATGGGTTATGGCTACACCTTC	CASVGRGRGMGYGYTF
-	TRBV27	-	TRBJ2-7	TGTGCCAGCCAAAACATCCTAGCGAACGAGCAGTACTTC	CASQNILANEQYF
-	TRBV6-5	-	TRBJ2-2	TGTGCCAGCAATACTCGGACACCTTGGGGCGGGGAGCTGTTTTTT	CASNTRTPWGGELFF
TRBD1	TRBV19	-	TRBJ1-4	TGTGCCAGTAGTATGGGAGTGGAACCAGGGGGGAAAAAACTGTTTTTT	CASSMGVEPGGKKLFF
-	TRBV7-6	-	TRBJ1-1	TGTGCCAGCAGCCTTGTCGAGGGTATCGGAGCTTTCTTT	CASSLVEGIGAFF
-	TRBV12-2	-	TRBJ2-1	TGTGCAAGTCGCTGCCAGGAGGCCTGTCCCCAAAATGAGCAGTTCTTC	CASRCQEACPQNEQFF
TRBD2	TRBV4-1	many	TRBJ2-1	TGCGCCAGCAGCCAAGATATAGGCGGGAGGTCAAACAATGAGCAGTTCTTC	CASSQDIGGRSNNEQFF
-	TRBV10-3	-	TRBJ1-3	TGTGCCACTCGGGGGTTTGCTCTCTCTGGAAACACCATATATTTT	CATRGFALSGNTIYF
-	TRBV10-3	-	TRBJ1-1	TGTGCCATCAGTGACAGGATGAACACTGAAGCTTTCTTT	CAISDRMNTEAFF
TRBD1	TRBV5-1	-	TRBJ1-3	TGCGCCAGCAGCTCTGGGACAGCCTCTGGAAACACCATATATTTT	CASSSGTASGNTIYF
-	TRBV4-2	-	TRBJ1-4	TGTGCCAGCAGCCAAGTGCTACAGCAGGGGCGGGGGGTGTTTTTT	CASSQVLQQGRGVFF
TRBD1	TRBV2	-	TRBJ2-2	TGTGCCAGCAGTCAACAGGGGGCGAACACCGGGGAGCTGTTTTTT	CASSQQGANTGELFF
TRBD1	TRBV5-1	-	TRBJ2-2	TGCGCCAGCAGAGCCGGGACAGGGGCCCCGACCGGGGAGCTGTTTTTT	CASRAGTGAPTGELFF
-	TRBV28	-	TRBJ2-7	TGTGCCAGCAGTTCAAATGCGGGAGAGCAGTACTTC	CASSSNAGEQYF
-	TRBV15	-	TRBJ1-2	TGTGCCACCAGCAGAGAAGCCGGGGCCAACTATGGCTACACCTTC	CATSREAGANYGYTF
-	TRBV10-3	-	TRBJ1-3	TGTGCCATCAGTGCAAATTCAGGGGACTACTCTGGAAACACCATATATTTT	CAISANSGDYSGNTIYF
-	TRBV28	-	TRBJ1-2	TGTGCCAGCAGTTTTCTTGGCTCGGGCTATGGCTACACCTTC	CASSFLGSGYGYTF
-	TRBV7-2	-	TRBJ2-5	TGTGCCGTGGGTCACCAAGAGACCCAGTACTTC	CAVGHQETQYF
-	TRBV15	-	TRBJ2-1	TGTGCCACCAGCAAAAAATTGGGGCAGCAGTTCTTC	CATSKKLGQQFF
-	TRBV9	-	TRBJ2-1	TGTGCCAGCAGCGCGCGACTAGGGGCATACAATGAGCAGTTCTTC	CASSARLGAYNEQFF
-	TRBV5-1	-	TRBJ2-5	TGCGCCAGCAGCTTGGAGGGGAGGTCTGAGACCCAGTACTTC	CASSLEGRSETQYF
-	TRBV5-5	few	TRBJ2-7	TGTGCCAGCAGACTATCCAGGGAAAGCTACGAGCAGTACTTC	CASRLSRESYEQYF
-	TRBV6-1	-	TRBJ2-7	TGTGCCAGCAGTGAAGAGAACTCTAGGAGCTCCTACGAGCAGTACTTC	CASSEENSRSSYEQYF
TRBD1	TRBV6-6	-	TRBJ1-5	TGTGCCAGCAGGCGCGAGGGGACAGGAGGCAATCAGCCCCAGCATTTT	CASRREGTGGNQPQHF
-	TRBV6-1	many	TRBJ2-7	TGTGCCAGCAGTCCGGGCAGCTCCTACGAGCAGTACTTC	CASSPGSSYEQYF
-	TRBV4-1	few	TRBJ1-4	TGCGCCAGCAGCCAAGAGGTCCCCACCGCAACTAATGAAAAACTGTTTTTT	CASSQEVPTATNEKLFF
TRBD2	TRBV28	-	TRBJ2-3	TGTGCCAGCAGCCACGGGGTAGCGGGGGCAGATACGCAGTATTTT	CASSHGVAGADTQYF
TRBD2	TRBV7-2	-	TRBJ2-1	TGTGCCAGCAGCCCCGGACTAGGTGAGCAGTTCTTC	CASSPGLGEQFF
-	TRBV6-1	once	TRBJ1-3	TGTGCCAGCAGTGTCACCCCGGGCCGCGGGAGCTCTGGAAACACCATATATTTT	CASSVTPGRGSSGNTIYF
-	TRBV30	once	TRBJ1-1	TGTGCCTGGGCGCCAGGGGAAAACACTGAAGCTTTCTTT	CAWAPGENTEAFF
-	TRBV7-2	-	TRBJ2-5	TGTGCCAGCAGCTTCGGAGGGGGGGTAGGAGAGACCCAGTACTTC	CASSFGGGVGETQYF
TRBD2	TRBV2	-	TRBJ2-1	TGTGCCAGCACGGCCACCCGACTAGCGGGGGTGGAGGAGCAGTTCTTC	CASTATRLAGVEEQFF
-	TRBV9	-	TRBJ1-4	TGTGCCAGCAGCCCCGGGGGAGGGGAAAAACTGTTTTTT	CASSPGGGEKLFF
-	TRBV11-2	-	TRBJ2-7	TGTGCCAGCAGCTTGGGGTCCCTTTACGAGCAGTACTTC	CASSLGSLYEQYF
-	TRBV2	-	TRBJ1-6	TGTGCCACGTTGACAGAATATAATTCACCCCTCCACTTT	CATLTEYNSPLHF
-	TRBV10-1	-	TRBJ2-7	TGCGCCAGCAGTGCGGGCGGTAACTACGAGCAGTACTTC	CASSAGGNYEQYF
-	TRBV4-1	-	TRBJ1-6	TGCGCCAGCAGCCGCCTGAATTCACCCCTCCACTTT	CASSRLNSPLHF
-	TRBV11-2	-	TRBJ2-6	TGTGCCAGCAGCTTAGCACCCAGGGGGGCTGGGGCCAACGTCCTGACTTTC	CASSLAPRGAGANVLTF